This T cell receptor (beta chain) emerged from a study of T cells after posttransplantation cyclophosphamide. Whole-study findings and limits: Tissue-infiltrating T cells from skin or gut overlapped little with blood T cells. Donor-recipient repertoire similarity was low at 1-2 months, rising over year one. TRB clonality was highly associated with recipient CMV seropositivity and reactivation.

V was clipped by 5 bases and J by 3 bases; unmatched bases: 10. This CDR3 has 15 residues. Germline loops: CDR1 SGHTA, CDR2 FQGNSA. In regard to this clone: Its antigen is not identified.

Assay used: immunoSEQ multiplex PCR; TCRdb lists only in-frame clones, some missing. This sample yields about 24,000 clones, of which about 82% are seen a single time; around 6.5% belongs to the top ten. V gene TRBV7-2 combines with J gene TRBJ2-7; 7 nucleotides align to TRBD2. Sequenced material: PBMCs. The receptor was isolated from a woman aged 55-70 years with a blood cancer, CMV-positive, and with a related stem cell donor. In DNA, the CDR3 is TGTGCCAGCAGCCCCCGGGGCGGGAGTTACTACGAGCAGTACTTC. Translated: CASSPRGGSYYEQYF.